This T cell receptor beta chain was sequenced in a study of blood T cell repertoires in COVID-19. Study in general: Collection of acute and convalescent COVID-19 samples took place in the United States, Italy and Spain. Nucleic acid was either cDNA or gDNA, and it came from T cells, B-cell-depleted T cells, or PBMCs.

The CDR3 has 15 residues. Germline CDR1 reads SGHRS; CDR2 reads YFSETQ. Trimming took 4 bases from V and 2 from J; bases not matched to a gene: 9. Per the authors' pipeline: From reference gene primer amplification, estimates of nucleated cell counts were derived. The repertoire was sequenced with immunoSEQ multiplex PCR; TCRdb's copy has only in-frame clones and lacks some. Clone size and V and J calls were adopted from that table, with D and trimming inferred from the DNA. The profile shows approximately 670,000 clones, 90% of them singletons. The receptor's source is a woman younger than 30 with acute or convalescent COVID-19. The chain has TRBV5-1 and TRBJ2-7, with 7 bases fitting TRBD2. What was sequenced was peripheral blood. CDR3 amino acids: CASSATSDPPYEQYF. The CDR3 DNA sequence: TGCGCCAGCAGCGCAACTAGCGACCCCCCCTACGAGCAGTACTTC.